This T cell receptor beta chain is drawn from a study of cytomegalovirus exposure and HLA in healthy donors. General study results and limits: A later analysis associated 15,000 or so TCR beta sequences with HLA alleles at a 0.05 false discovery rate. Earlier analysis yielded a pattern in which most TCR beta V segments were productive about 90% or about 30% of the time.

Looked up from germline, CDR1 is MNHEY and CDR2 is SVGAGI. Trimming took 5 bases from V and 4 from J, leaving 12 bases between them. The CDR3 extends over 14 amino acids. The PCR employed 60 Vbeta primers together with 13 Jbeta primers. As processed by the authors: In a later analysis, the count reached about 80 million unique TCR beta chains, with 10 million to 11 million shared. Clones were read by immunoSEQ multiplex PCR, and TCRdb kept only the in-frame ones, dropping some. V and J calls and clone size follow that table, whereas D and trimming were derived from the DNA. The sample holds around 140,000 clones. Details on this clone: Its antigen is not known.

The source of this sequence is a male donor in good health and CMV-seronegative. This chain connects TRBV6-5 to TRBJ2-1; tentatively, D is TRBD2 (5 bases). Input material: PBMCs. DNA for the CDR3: TGTGCCAGCAGTGTAGCGATGTCATACAATGAGCAGTTCTTC. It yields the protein CASSVAMSYNEQFF.